This T cell receptor beta chain was profiled in a study of cytotoxic CD8 clonotypes in ibrutinib-treated CLL (dated by TCRdb to the early 2020s). At the level of the whole study: In this cohort, some 16 patients were treatment-naive and more than 9 were relapsed/refractory, while 17 to 18 had unmutated IGHV. Partial responses were observed in about 25 patients and complete responses in 2; after a median follow-up of 68 months, remission was maintained in 15 or so patients and progression was observed in about twelve. Response samples were obtained after a median of 12 months of treatment, with a range of about 6 to 36 months. On average, each sample had hundreds of thousands of productive templates and around 100,000 productive rearrangements. Longitudinal samples were obtainable from about 30% of the roughly 86 participants in the trial. Cryopreserved peripheral blood mononuclear cells were obtained prior to treatment, at the time of response, and at either disease progression or sustained remission. Patients were still on ibrutinib when every remission and progressive disease sample was collected.

What the time point label conveys for this sample: around 25 months on ibrutinib. Around 1.8 micrograms of genomic DNA were extracted from cryopreserved PBMCs for TCR beta library preparation. Longitudinal blood samples from CLL patients on ibrutinib monotherapy underwent high-throughput TCR beta sequencing. The patients were enrolled in a single-center, open-label phase 2 trial of ibrutinib monotherapy. General conclusions and limits of the study: Public clonotypes were rare and either shrank or stayed stable during treatment, and the rise in clonality at ibrutinib response reflected expansion of private clonotypes. Clonality rose at ibrutinib response, remained stable during sustained remission, and dropped back toward baseline at progression. Baseline clonality was found to be higher than that of age-matched healthy donors and was strongly correlated with circulating CD8+ T-cell counts. Sampling times were not matched between patients in sustained remission and patients whose disease was progressing, and lymph node repertoires were not examined.

On a MiSeq, deep resolution sequencing aimed for a depth between 1 in 1 million and 1 in 200,000 T cells, with each clonotype covered approximately 9.2x on average. The immunoSEQ hsTCRB Kit was used to generate the TCR beta libraries. In the source study's methods: Data were analyzed with ImmunoSEQ Data Assistant and ImmunoSEQ Analyzer, with V, D and J genes assigned per IMGT definitions. Clonality, with values ranging from 0 to 1, was calculated as one minus the normalized Shannon entropy of productive rearrangement frequencies. Only overrepresented clonotypes making up at least 0.05% of the repertoire of each patient were included in the public clonotype analysis. Some 14 age-matched healthy donor repertoires from immuneACCESS served as clonality controls. TCRdb holds this immuneACCESS table with in-frame rearrangements only. Some clones are missing; in checked studies, unresolved V genes explain under half, and the rest has no known cause. V and J calls and clone size are given by that table; D and trimming were obtained from the DNA. This sample lists 140,000 to 150,000 clones; 70% to 80% were detected once. 5% to 5.5% of the sample is in the top ten clones.

With regard to this clone: Its recognized antigen is unknown. No base qualities exist here, and no much larger clone lies one base off it.

The V and J ends are trimmed by 5 bases and 5 bases, leaving 13 bases between them. The germline V gene encodes CDR1 MNHEY and CDR2 SMNVEV (reference sequence). The CDR3 covers 14 residues, taking in both the cysteine and the phenylalanine. Only the CDR3 DNA is retained, 42 bases long and in frame from the first base. This sequence was found in a human donor with chronic lymphocytic leukemia. This chain is built from TRBV27 and TRBJ1-5; no D gene is confidently identified. The sample consisted of PBMCs, taken after 24 months of ibrutinib treatment. The CDR3 in this case is CASSPRGAYQPQHF. DNA sequence: TGTGCCAGCAGTCCCCGCGGAGCCTATCAGCCCCAGCATTTT.